This T cell receptor beta chain was recorded in a study of blood T cell repertoires in COVID-19. Overall study: PBMCs, B-cell-depleted T cells, or T cells were the source of the cDNA or gDNA that made up the material.

Sequenced by immunoSEQ multiplex PCR; TCRdb stores in-frame clones only, minus some. Found here are about 180,000 clones, more than 75% of them singletons; the top ten hold about 18%. Germline V gives CDR1 LGHNA, CDR2 YSLEER. V trimming: 3 bases; J trimming: 6 bases; junction bases outside the gene matches: 5. The CDR3 is made up of 15 amino acids. Individuals drawn from under 30 US areas were roughly 18 to 95 years old. Donors were grouped by their self-reported clinical history. Before being deemed recovered, Cohort 3 donors had two negative PCRs, clearance, or symptom resolution. The sequenced sample was PBMCs or T cells enriched from blood (not recorded which). V and J are TRBV4-3 and TRBJ1-5; 10 bases line up with TRBD1. The clonotype originates from a woman between 50 and 59 years old who had recovered from COVID-19. The CDR3 region is CASSQTGTGAQPQHF. As DNA, the CDR3 is TGCGCCAGCAGCCAGACCGGGACAGGGGCTCAGCCCCAGCATTTT.